These 24 T cell receptor beta chains share one sample of origin, sequenced in a study of blood T cell repertoires in COVID-19. Libraries were prepared by immunoSEQ multiplex PCR; TCRdb keeps only in-frame clonotypes and omits some of them. The table shows approximately 460,000 clones, with 89% occurring only once. Material: peripheral blood. The receptors stem from a man younger than 35 with COVID-19, enrolled during active disease.

The CDR3 nucleotides are TGTGCCAGCAGTGAAAGTATCGGGAGGGCTCACAATGAGCAGTTCTTC. Residues: CASSESIGRAHNEQFF. This chain uses TRBV6-1 with TRBJ2-1; 8 positions agree with TRBD2. Germline lookup yields CDR1 MNHNS and CDR2 SASEGT. V was pared by 2 bases and J by 5 bases, with 8 bases of the junction left unmatched. CDR3 length: 16 residues.

The V gene is TRBV9, the J gene TRBJ2-3, with D tentatively TRBD1 (6 bases). The germline V gene has CDR1 SGDLS and CDR2 YYNGEE. Deletions cut 0 bases from V and 0 bases from J, with 11 bases between. The CDR3 has 16 amino acids. The CDR3 loop reads CASSVGAGASTDTQYF. CDR3 coding DNA: TGTGCCAGCAGCGTAGGAGCAGGGGCTAGCACAGATACGCAGTATTTT.

This chain links TRBV9 with TRBJ1-5; D is undetermined. The CDR3 has 15 amino acids. V lost 0 bases and J 0 bases, leaving 7 bases between the germline ends. Germline loops: CDR1 SGDLS, CDR2 YYNGEE. As DNA, the CDR3 is TGTGCCAGCAGCGTAGAGGGAGCTAGCAATCAGCCCCAGCATTTT. Translating gives CASSVEGASNQPQHF.

This clone has more than one count but fewer than ten. This chain uses TRBV7-9 with TRBJ1-2; TRBD1 matches at 10 bases. V was clipped by 3 bases and J by 5 bases; unmatched bases: 9. There are 16 residues in the CDR3. Germline V gives CDR1 SEHNR, CDR2 FQNEAQ (reference sequence). CDR3 sequence (DNA): TGTGCCAGCAGCTTGATCGGGGACAGGGGTGATTATGGCTACACCTTC. Protein: CASSLIGDRGDYGYTF.

V is TRBV2 and J is TRBJ1-1, with D uncertain. The V end lost 7 bases, the J end lost 0 bases, and 6 bases lay between the germline ends. Per germline, CDR1 SNHLY and CDR2 FYNNEI. The CDR3 covers 12 residues. The CDR3 loop reads CASTFMNTEAFF. Here the CDR3 DNA reads TGTGCCAGCACCTTTATGAACACTGAAGCTTTCTTT.

This chain uses TRBV27 with TRBJ2-1; 8 positions match TRBD1. J was trimmed by 10 bases and V by 5 bases; bases with no gene match: 10. CDR1 and CDR2 (germline): MNHEY, SMNVEV (reference sequence). This CDR3 contains 14 residues. The DNA for the CDR3 is TGTGCCAGCAGTCCCCACCCCAGGGGGCTGGAGCAGTTCTTC. Translated, it gives CASSPHPRGLEQFF.

The V call is TRBV27, the J call TRBJ1-2, with D perhaps TRBD1 (5 bases). The V gene lost 2 bases and the J gene lost 4 bases, with 11 bases spanning the gap. Germline values: CDR1 MNHEY, CDR2 SMNVEV (reference sequence). CDR3 size: 14 residues. The CDR3 loop reads CASSLGQGTYGYTF. Here the CDR3 DNA reads TGTGCCAGCAGTTTAGGGCAGGGTACCTATGGCTACACCTTC.

The chain couples TRBV10-3 to TRBJ1-5; perhaps TRBD1 as D (5 bases). CDR1 ENHRY and CDR2 SYGVKD come from the germline V gene. V shed 3 bases and J shed 2 bases, with 11 bases lying between them. The CDR3 is 15 residues long. The CDR3 loop reads CAISDSTGGNQPQHF. In DNA form, the CDR3 reads TGTGCCATCAGTGACTCCACAGGTGGCAATCAGCCCCAGCATTTT.

The chain uses TRBV5-1 and TRBJ2-7; 12 bases match TRBD2. With 5 bases clipped from V and 4 bases from J, the junction kept 7 bases outside the gene matches. Germline V gene data show CDR1 as SGHRS and CDR2 as YFSETQ. The CDR3 is 15 amino acids. CDR3 in amino acids: CASRPTLAGGYEQYF. Here the CDR3 DNA reads TGCGCCAGCAGACCCACACTAGCGGGGGGTTACGAGCAGTACTTC.

As DNA, the CDR3 is TGTGCCAGCAGTTCGGGACTAGCGGGACACTACGAGCAGTACTTC. Translated: CASSSGLAGHYEQYF. V gene TRBV27 combines with J gene TRBJ2-7; 13 bases are a match to TRBD2. With 4 bases clipped from V and 3 bases from J, the junction kept 3 bases outside the gene matches. This CDR3 contains 15 residues. CDR1 and CDR2 (germline): MNHEY, SMNVEV (reference sequence).

The chain carries TRBV19 and TRBJ2-2; TRBD1 aligns across 9 bases. The trim removed 10 bases at V and 2 bases at J, leaving 11 bases unmatched. Germline CDR1 LNHDA, CDR2 SQIVND (reference sequence). The length of the CDR3 is 16 residues. DNA of the CDR3: TGTGCCACCACGAAGTACAGGGGGCTTAACACCGGGGAGCTGTTTTTT. Protein sequence: CATTKYRGLNTGELFF.

V gene TRBV5-1 combines with J gene TRBJ1-1, with 9 bases lining up with TRBD1. With V trimmed by 4 bases and J by 10 bases, 14 bases remained unmatched. Germline V gene data show CDR1 as SGHRS and CDR2 as YFSETQ. The CDR3 has 15 residues. CDR3 region: CASSETGGVGVRAFF. CDR3 DNA: TGCGCCAGCAGCGAAACAGGGGGCGTCGGGGTGAGAGCTTTCTTT.

The rearrangement uses TRBV9 and TRBJ2-3; 11 bases are a match to TRBD1. The CDR3 extends over 14 amino acids. Germline values: CDR1 SGDLS, CDR2 YYNGEE. J was trimmed by 6 bases and V by 7 bases; bases with no gene match: 7. The CDR3 nucleotides are TGTGCCAGCTCCGGACAGGGGGCAAAGGATACGCAGTATTTT. Its protein product is CASSGQGAKDTQYF.

This clone was detected a few times. The chain recombines TRBV12-5 with TRBJ1-1; no clear D. Trimming removed 0 bases at V and 2 bases at J, with 28 bases between. This CDR3 region has 21 residues. The germline gives CDR1 LGHNT, CDR2 FRNRAP. The CDR3 spells CASGLVRLQRREAATNTEAFF. CDR3 DNA: TGTGCTAGTGGTTTGGTGAGACTACAGCGAAGGGAGGCCGCTACCAACACTGAAGCTTTCTTT.

J is TRBJ2-3 and V is TRBV10-3; weak D call: TRBD1 (5 bases). V was clipped by 4 bases and J by 2 bases, with 10 bases between them. The germline CDR1 and CDR2 sequences are ENHRY and SYGVKD. This CDR3 contains 14 residues. The CDR3 DNA reads TGTGCCATCAGTGCAGGTGGGGCCACAGATACGCAGTATTTT. Translation: CAISAGGATDTQYF.

V is TRBV11-2 and J is TRBJ1-2, with a possible D match to TRBD1 (6 bases). The V gene lost 4 bases and the J gene lost 4 bases, with 10 bases spanning the gap. The germline CDR1 and CDR2 sequences are SGHAT and FQNNGV. The CDR3 sequence is 13 residues long. The CDR3 here is CASSSDSTYGYTF. The DNA of the CDR3 is TGTGCCAGCAGCTCGGACAGTACCTATGGCTACACCTTC.

The V call is TRBV9, the J call TRBJ2-4; the D gene is possibly TRBD2 (6 bases). This CDR3 has 14 residues. Looked up from germline, CDR1 is SGDLS and CDR2 is YYNGEE. V was trimmed by 2 bases and J by 6 bases, leaving 12 bases between them. CDR3 loop: CASSVAGTPNIQYF. The DNA for the CDR3 is TGTGCCAGCAGCGTCGCCGGGACTCCAAACATTCAGTACTTC.

V and J are TRBV2 and TRBJ1-3; the D is unclear. In germline, CDR1 is SNHLY, CDR2 FYNNEI. The CDR3 has 13 residues. Between the trimmed V and J ends, which lost 2 bases and 1 base, there was a span of 3 bases. The CDR3 region has the DNA TGTGCCAGCAGTGAACAGTCTGGAAACACCATATATTTT. Encoded protein: CASSEQSGNTIYF.

The chain is built from TRBV15 and TRBJ1-1; no definite D call. The germline V and J ends were trimmed by 3 bases and 6 bases, with 14 bases remaining between them. Germline V gene data show CDR1 as LNHNV and CDR2 as YYDKDF (reference sequence). This CDR3 spans 14 amino acids. The CDR3 loop is CATSSSRISAEAFF. CDR3 in DNA: TGTGCCACCAGCAGTTCTCGGATCAGCGCTGAAGCTTTCTTT.

This chain joins TRBV6-5 and TRBJ2-1; 8 nucleotides align to TRBD2. The V segment lost 8 bases and the J segment 4 bases; nucleotides outside the gene matches: 7. The germline CDR1 and CDR2 sequences are MNHEY and SVGAGI. The CDR3 consists of 14 residues. DNA of the CDR3: TGTGCCAGCCTCCGGGGGGGCTCATACAATGAGCAGTTCTTC. It encodes CASLRGGSYNEQFF.

V gene TRBV19 combines with J gene TRBJ2-3; the D is unclear. In germline, CDR1 is LNHDA, CDR2 SQIVND (reference sequence). The V end was cut by 7 bases, the J end by 2 bases, with 10 bases between. The CDR3 runs to 13 residues. CDR3 coding DNA: TGTGCCAGTAACCCCGGGTTCACAGATACGCAGTATTTT. Its translation is CASNPGFTDTQYF. Using reference TRBV19 and TRBJ2-3 for the parts outside the CDR3, the full variable domain is DGGITQSPKYLFRKEGQNVTLSCEQNLNHDAMYWYRQDPGQGLRLIYYSQIVNDFQKGDIAEGYSVSREKKESFPLTVTSAQKNPTAFYLCASNPGFTDTQYFGPGTRLTVL.

This chain links TRBV7-9 with TRBJ2-1, with D perhaps matching TRBD2 (6 bases). Trimming took off 0 bases at V and 11 bases at J, with 11 bases between the two ends. The CDR3 runs 13 residues. Germline CDR1 reads SEHNR; CDR2 reads FQNEAQ (reference sequence). The CDR3 spells CASSLAGGNKQFF. DNA for the CDR3: TGTGCCAGCAGCTTAGCGGGCGGGAATAAGCAGTTCTTC.

The V call is TRBV29-1, the J call TRBJ1-1, with D possibly matching TRBD1 (5 bases). This CDR3 contains 15 residues. V was clipped by 1 base and J by 6 bases, with 18 bases between them. Germline-derived CDR1 and CDR2 are SQVTM and ANQGSEA. In DNA form, the CDR3 reads TGCAGCGTTGAAGGGCAGGGATCCCTTCCGTCTGAAGCTTTCTTT. This translates into CSVEGQGSLPSEAFF.

This chain joins TRBV10-1 and TRBJ1-1, with D possibly being TRBD1 (5 bases). Trimming took off 6 bases at V and 8 bases at J, with 16 bases between the two ends. This CDR3 is built from 13 residues. The V gene's germline CDR1 is WNHNN and CDR2 SYGVQD (reference sequence). The CDR3 nucleotides read TGCGCCAGCAGCCCGCTACTACAGGCGGAAGCTTTCTTT. Translating gives CASSPLLQAEAFF.